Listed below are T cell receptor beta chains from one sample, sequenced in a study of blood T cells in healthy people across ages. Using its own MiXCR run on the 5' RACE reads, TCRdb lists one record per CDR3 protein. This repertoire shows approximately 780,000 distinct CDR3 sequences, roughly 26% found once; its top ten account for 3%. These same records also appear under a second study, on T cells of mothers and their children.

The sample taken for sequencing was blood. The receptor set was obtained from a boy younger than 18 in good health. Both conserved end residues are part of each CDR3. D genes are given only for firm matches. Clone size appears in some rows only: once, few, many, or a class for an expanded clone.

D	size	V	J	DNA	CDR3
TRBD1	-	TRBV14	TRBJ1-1	TGTGCCAGCAGCCGGGCAGGGGGCTCGGAAGCTTTCTTT	CASSRAGGSEAFF
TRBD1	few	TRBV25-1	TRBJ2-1	TGTGCCAGCAGTGAATCAGGGACAGGGAGGTCTGAGCAGTTCTTC	CASSESGTGRSEQFF
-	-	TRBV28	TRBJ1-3	TGTGCCAGCAGTTTACAGGGTAGCAGCTCTGGAAACACCATATATTTT	CASSLQGSSSGNTIYF
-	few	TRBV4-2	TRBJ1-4	TGTGCCAGCAGCCAAGGTGAAAGGGTGAATGAAAAACTGTTTTTT	CASSQGERVNEKLFF
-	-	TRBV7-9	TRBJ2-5	TGTGCCAGCAGCTTAGTCCCCAGCCGGGACATTGAGACCCAGTACTTC	CASSLVPSRDIETQYF
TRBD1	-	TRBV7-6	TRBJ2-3	TGTGCCAGCAGCTTGGAAGGGACAGGAGATACGCAGTATTTT	CASSLEGTGDTQYF
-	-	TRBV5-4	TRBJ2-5	TGTGCCAGTAAGAGAGGGGGCCAAGAGACCCAGTACTTC	CASKRGGQETQYF
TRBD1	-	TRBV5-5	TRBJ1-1	TGTGCCAGCATCAACAGGGGGTACACTGAAGCTTTCTTT	CASINRGYTEAFF
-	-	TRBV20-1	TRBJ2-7	TGCAGTGCTAGCGTGGCAGGGGCAAGGAACGAGCAGTACTTC	CSASVAGARNEQYF
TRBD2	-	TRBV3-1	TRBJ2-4	TGTGCCAGCAGCCAAGATGGTAGGGGAGGGCGGAACATTCAGTACTTC	CASSQDGRGGRNIQYF
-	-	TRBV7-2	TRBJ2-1	TGTGCCAGCAGCCCCGACGGGACCCCCTACAATGAGCAGTTCTTC	CASSPDGTPYNEQFF
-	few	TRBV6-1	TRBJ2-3	TGTGCCAGCAGGGATACAGGGAGGGCAAAGACAGATACGCAGTATTTT	CASRDTGRAKTDTQYF
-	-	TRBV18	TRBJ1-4	TGTGCCAGCTCACCATCGTCAGAAACGAAACTGTTTTTT	CASSPSSETKLFF
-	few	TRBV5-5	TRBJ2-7	TGTGCCAGCAGCTTGGCAGGGTACAGCTACGAGCAGTACTTC	CASSLAGYSYEQYF
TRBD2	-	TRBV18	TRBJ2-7	TGTGCCAGCTCACCACCGAACGGACTAGGTCTCTACGAGCAGTACTTC	CASSPPNGLGLYEQYF
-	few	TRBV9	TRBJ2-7	TGTGCCAGCAGCTTTGGAGACAACCCCTACGAGCAGTACTTC	CASSFGDNPYEQYF
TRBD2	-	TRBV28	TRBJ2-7	TGTGCCAGCAGTTTCGGGAGGCCCCCATACGAGCAGTACTTC	CASSFGRPPYEQYF
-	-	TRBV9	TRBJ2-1	TGTGCCAGCAGCGTAGGAAATGATGAGCAGTTCTTC	CASSVGNDEQFF
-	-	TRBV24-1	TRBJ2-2	TGTGCCATCACAGGGAACACCGGGGAGCTGTTTTTT	CAITGNTGELFF